A selection of T cell receptor beta chains follows, all from one sample in a study of T-cell memory formation after mild COVID-19. TCRdb processed the 5' RACE reads anew with MiXCR; each CDR3 protein has one entry. The sample lists 300,000 to 350,000 distinct CDR3 sequences; roughly 19% were seen once. The sample comprised PBMCs or a T cell subset sorted from them (not recorded which). All receptors come from a man aged 18 to 30 who had mild COVID-19 (a few samples of this study predate the infection). Cell type and time point are not known. Both conserved end residues are part of each CDR3. The D gene is left open where the match is weak. Clone size is given for some rows only: seen once, a few or many times, or a class if the clone is expanded.

>TRBV4-1|few|NA|TRBJ1-4
CASSFVDRSEKLFF
TGCGCCAGCAGCTTCGTGGACAGATCCGAAAAACTGTTTTTT
>TRBV2|few|NA|TRBJ1-1
CASLENTEAFF
TGTGCCAGCCTCGAGAACACTGAAGCTTTCTTT
>TRBV20-1|NA|NA|TRBJ2-3
CSASTSPVRDTQYF
TGCAGTGCTAGTACGTCGCCGGTTCGGGATACGCAGTATTTT
>TRBV5-1|NA|TRBD1|TRBJ2-3
CASSSRDRGLDTQYF
TGCGCCAGCAGCTCCCGGGACAGGGGGCTTGATACGCAGTATTTT
>TRBV5-1|few|NA|TRBJ1-6
CASSLGLGTTDSPLHF
TGCGCCAGCAGCTTGGGACTGGGGACAACTGATTCACCCCTCCACTTT
>TRBV4-1|NA|NA|TRBJ2-3
CASSQETRLSTDTQYF
TGCGCCAGCAGCCAAGAAACCCGATTATCCACAGATACGCAGTATTTT
>TRBV5-1|few|NA|TRBJ2-7
CASSLVSGAYEQYF
TGCGCCAGCAGCTTGGTGTCAGGGGCCTACGAGCAGTACTTC
>TRBV6-5|once|NA|TRBJ2-2
CASTGPNTGELFF
TGTGCCAGCACGGGCCCGAACACCGGGGAGCTGTTTTTT
>TRBV5-1|NA|TRBD1|TRBJ1-5
CASSSTGGDQPQHF
TGCGCCAGCAGCTCTACAGGGGGGGACCAGCCCCAGCATTTT
>TRBV18|NA|NA|TRBJ1-2
CASSPFPGGARGYTF
TGTGCCAGCTCACCCTTCCCCGGGGGCGCGCGGGGCTACACCTTC
>TRBV10-3|NA|NA|TRBJ1-5
CAISEVSGGNQPQHF
TGTGCCATCAGTGAGGTCTCAGGGGGCAATCAGCCCCAGCATTTT
>TRBV7-2|few|NA|TRBJ1-1
CASSYAGGLGTEAFF
TGTGCCAGCAGCTACGCGGGGGGTTTGGGCACTGAAGCTTTCTTT
>TRBV29-1|few|NA|TRBJ1-1
CSVESGQGNTEAFF
TGCAGCGTTGAATCAGGGCAGGGGAACACTGAAGCTTTCTTT
>TRBV5-6|NA|TRBD1|TRBJ2-2
CASSGQGGNTGELFF
TGTGCCAGCAGCGGACAGGGGGGGAACACCGGGGAGCTGTTTTTT
>TRBV6-5|NA|TRBD1|TRBJ1-1
CASSYSTGTVPEAFF
TGTGCCAGCAGTTACTCGACAGGGACGGTACCTGAAGCTTTCTTT
>TRBV20-1|NA|NA|TRBJ2-1
CSARPGRQDEQFF
TGCAGTGCCCGTCCGGGACGTCAGGATGAGCAGTTCTTC
>TRBV4-1|NA|NA|TRBJ2-1
CASSQVDNEQFF
TGCGCCAGCAGCCAAGTGGACAATGAGCAGTTCTTC
>TRBV7-8|NA|NA|TRBJ2-1
CASSPPDRTEQFF
TGTGCCAGCAGCCCCCCCGATCGGACAGAGCAGTTCTTC